This T cell receptor beta chain comes out of a study of cytomegalovirus exposure and HLA in healthy donors. In regard to this clone: The antigen is not known.

Overall study findings and caveats: Near-uniform donor sequencing depth was presumed by presence/absence analyses.

The CDR3 consists of 18 residues. V lost 1 base, J lost 4 bases, and 20 bases lay in between. Germline V CDR1 and CDR2: MGHRA, YSYEKL. PCR employed 60 Vbeta and 13 Jbeta primers. Sequenced by immunoSEQ multiplex PCR; TCRdb stores in-frame clones only, minus some. Here the sample spans some 200,000 clones, roughly four fifths being singletons. The receptor's source is a girl aged 2 to 9 in good health and CMV-seronegative. J is TRBJ2-1 and V is TRBV4-1, with a tentative D call TRBD2 (5 bases). Specimen: PBMCs. CDR3 protein: CASSQATIGSGPYNEQFF. The CDR3 bases are TGCGCCAGCAGCCAAGCCACCATTGGAAGCGGCCCTTACAATGAGCAGTTCTTC.